Listed below are T cell receptor beta chains from one sample, sequenced in a study of T cells in Graves' hyperthyroidism and ophthalmopathy. TCRdb processed the multiplex PCR reads anew with MiXCR; each CDR3 protein has one entry. The table records 600,000 to 650,000 distinct CDR3 sequences, around 15% of them present only once. Sample: blood. All receptors come from a young woman with Graves' hyperthyroidism. CDR3s leave out the opening cysteine and the closing phenylalanine or tryptophan.

V	J	CDR3
TRBV27	TRBJ2-7	ASSFERRLAGSSYEQY
TRBV29-1	TRBJ1-1	SAGGRGAEAF
TRBV9	TRBJ2-1	ASSAQSFNEQF
TRBV7-9	TRBJ2-7	ASTRDGEQY
TRBV28	TRBJ2-7	ASSLHGTSGYEQY
TRBV7-9	TRBJ2-7	ASEGTYEQY
TRBV7-6	TRBJ2-7	ASSFSPARVYEQY
TRBV19	TRBJ2-7	ASGDENNEQY
TRBV25-1	TRBJ2-1	ASSEGVLAGADEQF
TRBV28	TRBJ2-3	ASSLNRADTQY
TRBV24-1	TRBJ2-7	ATSDTTEGEQY
TRBV20-1	TRBJ2-1	SATRLAGAYNEQF
TRBV30	TRBJ1-2	ASWDRFNYGYT
TRBV12-3/TRBV12-4	TRBJ1-1	ASSSTQNTEAF
TRBV20-1	TRBJ2-3	SATLAGGPDTQY
TRBV20-1	TRBJ2-7	SARLAAEQY
TRBV5-1	TRBJ2-5	ASSLESGSYETQY
TRBV4-3	TRBJ1-2	ASSQDTGQGARVYGYT
TRBV19	TRBJ1-3	ASLSLVASSGNTIY
TRBV24-1	TRBJ2-3	ATSASGTDTQY
TRBV20-1	TRBJ2-3	SANSGRDTQY
TRBV20-1	TRBJ1-1	SARSRMNTEAF
TRBV7-8	TRBJ2-1	ASSLVPLAGHNEQF
TRBV15	TRBJ2-7	ATSRGRGRLYEQY
TRBV28	TRBJ1-5	ASSFGGNLRTTGH
TRBV28	TRBJ2-7	ASSPRATKQY
TRBV12-3/TRBV12-4	TRBJ1-1	ASSFRGTEAS
TRBV6-2/TRBV6-3	TRBJ1-4	ASSYSSRREKLF